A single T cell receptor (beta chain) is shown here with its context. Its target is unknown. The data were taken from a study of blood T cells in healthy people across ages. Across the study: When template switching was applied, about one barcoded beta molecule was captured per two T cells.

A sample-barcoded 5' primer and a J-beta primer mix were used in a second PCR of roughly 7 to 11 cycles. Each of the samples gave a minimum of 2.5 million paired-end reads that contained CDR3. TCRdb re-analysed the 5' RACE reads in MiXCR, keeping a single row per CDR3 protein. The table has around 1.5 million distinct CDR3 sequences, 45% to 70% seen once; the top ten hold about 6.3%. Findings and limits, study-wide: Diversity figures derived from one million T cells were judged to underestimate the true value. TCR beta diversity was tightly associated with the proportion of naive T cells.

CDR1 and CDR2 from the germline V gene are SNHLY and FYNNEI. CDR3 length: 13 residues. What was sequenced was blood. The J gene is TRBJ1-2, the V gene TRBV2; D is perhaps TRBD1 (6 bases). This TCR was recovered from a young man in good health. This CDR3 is CASDSLGRVGYTF. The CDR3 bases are TGTGCTTCGGACAGTCTGGGGCGAGTCGGCTACACCTTC.